The present T cell receptor (beta chain) was sequenced within a study of glioma-infiltrating T cells after dendritic cell vaccination. Study context: The vaccine used monocyte-derived dendritic cells pulsed overnight with autologous tumor lysate. Study-wide results and caveats: Only a small number of patients had complete blood and tumor samples.

Time point given: after dendritic cell vaccination, including at tumor progression/relapse. TCRdb's table, derived via immunoSEQ multiplex PCR, lists solely in-frame clones and lacks some. The sample consists of tens of thousands of clones, 86% of them appearing once. To note about this clone: Its antigen is currently unknown. A read error may account for a junction end that differs from germline. The same CDR3 is also encoded by other DNA sequences in this sample.

The receptor was derived from a human donor with glioblastoma. The material sequenced was blood, taken after dendritic cell vaccination.

DNA for the CDR3: TGTGCCAGCTCCCAAGACAGGCCGAATTCCCCCCTCCACTTT. Its protein product is CASSQDRPNSPLHF. This chain links TRBV18 with TRBJ1-6; perhaps TRBD1 as D (6 bases). This CDR3 is 14 amino acids long. Germline-derived CDR1 and CDR2 are KGHSH and LQKENI.